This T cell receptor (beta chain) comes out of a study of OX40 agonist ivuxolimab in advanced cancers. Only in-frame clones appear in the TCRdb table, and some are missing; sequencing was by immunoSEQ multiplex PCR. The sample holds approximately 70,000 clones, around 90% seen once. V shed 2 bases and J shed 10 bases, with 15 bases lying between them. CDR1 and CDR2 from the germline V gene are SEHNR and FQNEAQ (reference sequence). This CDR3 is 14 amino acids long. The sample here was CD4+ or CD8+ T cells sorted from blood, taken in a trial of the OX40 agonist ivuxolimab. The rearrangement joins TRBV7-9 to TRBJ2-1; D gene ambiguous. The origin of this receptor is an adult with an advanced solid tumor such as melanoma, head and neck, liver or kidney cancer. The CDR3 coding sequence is TGTGCCAGCAGCTTAAGTCTGGGTCTCCGCGAGCAGTTCTTC. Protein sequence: CASSLSLGLREQFF.